The sample holds one count of the clone carrying this T cell receptor beta chain. What it binds is not known. The germline V gene has CDR1 GTSNPN and CDR2 SVGIG (reference sequence). After removal of 0 bases from V and 5 bases from J, the junction contained 1 base not matched to a gene. This CDR3 has 14 amino acids. The data were obtained in a study of OX40 agonist ivuxolimab in advanced cancers. General study findings and limits: It was not determined which antigens were specifically recognized by the peripheral T cells that had undergone clonal expansion.

TCRdb's table, derived via immunoSEQ multiplex PCR, lists solely in-frame clones and lacks some. This repertoire shows about 79,000 clones, about nine tenths found once; its top ten account for roughly 7.4%. The TCR originated in an adult with an advanced solid tumor such as melanoma, head and neck, liver or kidney cancer. The chain joins TRBV30 to TRBJ2-5, with 12 nucleotides matching TRBD2. The starting material was CD4+ or CD8+ T cells sorted from blood, obtained in a trial of the OX40 agonist ivuxolimab. CDR3 sequence (DNA): TGTGCCTGGAGTGTAGGGACTAGCGGGGAGACCCAGTACTTC. It is translated as CAWSVGTSGETQYF. Drawing the rest from reference TRBV30 and TRBJ2-5, the complete variable domain is SQTIHQWPATLVQPVGSPLSLECTVEGTSNPNLYWYRQAAGRGLQLLFYSVGIGQISSEVPQNLSASRPQDRQFILSSKKLLLSDSGFYLCAWSVGTSGETQYFGPGTRLLVL.